This entry concerns a single TCR beta chain. Its antigen is currently unknown. Germline CDR1 is SNHLY and CDR2 is FYNNEI. The CDR3 sequence is 17 residues long. Germline trimming cut 6 bases from V and 2 bases from J; bases unmatched to any gene: 14. This entry belongs to a study of cytomegalovirus exposure and HLA in healthy donors. Broader study findings: Because they were indistinguishable, some V segments, including TRBV6-2 and TRBV6-3, were excluded. The only immune exposure information that was available was CMV serostatus. Published work reported that the classifier diagnosed cytomegalovirus status with high specificity and sensitivity.

PCR involved 60 Vbeta and 13 Jbeta primers. Sequencing used immunoSEQ multiplex PCR; TCRdb keeps in-frame clones, though not all of them. Found here are about 99,000 clones, about 79% of them singletons; the top ten hold about 3.1%. The sequenced material came from PBMCs. This chain uses TRBV2 with TRBJ2-7, with TRBD1 matching 9 bases. This TCR derives from a male donor in good health and CMV-seropositive. CDR3 sequence (DNA): TGTGCCAGCAGCTACGCAGCCTCCGGGACAGGGACCTACGAGCAGTACTTC. Translated, it gives CASSYAASGTGTYEQYF. Combining the CDR3 with reference TRBV2 and TRBJ2-7 gives the whole variable domain EPEVTQTPSHQVTQMGQEVILRCVPISNHLYFYWYRQILGQKVEFLVSFYNNEISEKSEIFDDQFSVERPDGSNFTLKIRSTKLEDSAMYFCASSYAASGTGTYEQYFGPGTRLTVT.